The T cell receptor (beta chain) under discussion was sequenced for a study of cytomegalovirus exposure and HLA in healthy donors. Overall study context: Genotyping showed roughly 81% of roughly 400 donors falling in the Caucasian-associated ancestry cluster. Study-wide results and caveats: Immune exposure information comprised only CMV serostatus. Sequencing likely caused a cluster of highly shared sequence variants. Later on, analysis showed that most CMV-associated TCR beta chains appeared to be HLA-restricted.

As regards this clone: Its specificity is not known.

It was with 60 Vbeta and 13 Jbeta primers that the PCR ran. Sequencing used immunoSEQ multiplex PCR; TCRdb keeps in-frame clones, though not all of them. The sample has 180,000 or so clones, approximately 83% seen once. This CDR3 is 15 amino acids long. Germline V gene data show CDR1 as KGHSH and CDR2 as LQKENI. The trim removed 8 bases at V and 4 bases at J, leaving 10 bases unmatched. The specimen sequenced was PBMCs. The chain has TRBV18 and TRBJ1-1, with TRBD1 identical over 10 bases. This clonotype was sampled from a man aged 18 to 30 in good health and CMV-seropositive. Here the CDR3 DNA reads TGTGCCAGCGAGCGGGACAGGGGCCTTGCCACTGAAGCTTTCTTT. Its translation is CASERDRGLATEAFF.